The 20 T cell receptor beta chains in this list originate from one sample, sequenced in a study of blood T cell repertoires in COVID-19. Here immunoSEQ multiplex PCR was the method, and the copy in TCRdb shows in-frame clones only, minus some. The data show about 70,000 clones, roughly 76% seen once. Sample: peripheral blood. The receptor source for this set is a woman between 70 and 85 years old with acute or convalescent COVID-19.

This clone was recorded only once. V and J are TRBV28 and TRBJ2-2; D not certain. Looked up from germline, CDR1 is MDHEN and CDR2 is SYDVKM. This CDR3 contains 12 residues. Trimming stripped 6 bases from V and 5 bases from J, with 7 bases between. The CDR3 protein is CASSLRTGELFF. CDR3 bases: TGTGCCAGCAGCCTACGGACCGGGGAGCTGTTTTTT. The full variable domain, in which reference TRBV28 and TRBJ2-2 provide the parts outside the CDR3, is DVKVTQSSRYLVKRTGEKVFLECVQDMDHENMFWYRQDPGLGLRLIYFSYDVKMKEKGDIPEGYSVSREKKERFSLILESASTNQTSMYLCASSLRTGELFFGEGSRLTVL.

The chain employs TRBV9 and TRBJ1-3; the D gene is possibly TRBD1 (5 bases). The CDR3 spans 16 residues. The germline CDR1 and CDR2 sequences are SGDLS and YYNGEE. Trimming left V 0 bases short and J 2 bases short, with 12 bases between. The CDR3 sequence is CASSVGVGVPGNTIYF. CDR3 coding DNA: TGTGCCAGCAGCGTAGGTGTAGGGGTCCCTGGAAACACCATATATTTT.

The rearrangement uses TRBV6-4 and TRBJ2-1, with 10 bases that match TRBD2. Germline trimming cut 2 bases from V and 9 bases from J; bases unmatched to any gene: 13. This CDR3 is built from 17 residues. Germline values: CDR1 MRHNA, CDR2 SNTAGT. CDR3 in amino acids: CASSDDVAGGSASEQFF. CDR3 in DNA: TGTGCCAGCAGTGACGATGTAGCGGGAGGATCGGCAAGTGAGCAGTTCTTC.

The rearrangement joins TRBV9 to TRBJ1-2, with TRBD1 identical over 9 bases. Germline CDR1 reads SGDLS; CDR2 reads YYNGEE. The CDR3 has 14 residues. The trim removed 3 bases at V and 6 bases at J, leaving 6 bases unmatched. The DNA of the CDR3 is TGTGCCAGCAGCGACGGGACAGGGAGACATGGCTACACCTTC. Its protein product is CASSDGTGRHGYTF.

This clone was seen just once. The J gene is TRBJ2-1, the V gene TRBV5-4, with a possible D match to TRBD2 (6 bases). There are 14 residues in the CDR3. Trimming removed 4 bases from V and 7 bases from J, with 15 bases in between. Germline CDR1 reads SGHNT; CDR2 reads YYREEE (reference sequence). This CDR3 is CASSLEPSENEQFF. CDR3 DNA: TGTGCCAGCAGCCTCGAACCTAGCGAGAATGAGCAGTTCTTC.

CDR3 coding DNA: TGCGCCAGCAGTCTCTCTAGAGAGGGGACCCAGTACTTC. This gives the protein CASSLSREGTQYF. The J gene is TRBJ2-5, the V gene TRBV4-1, with D perhaps matching TRBD2 (5 bases). Trimming removed 6 bases from V and 7 bases from J, with 15 bases in between. This CDR3 spans 13 amino acids. Germline V lookup: CDR1 MGHRA, CDR2 YSYEKL.

V usage is TRBV7-9 and J usage is TRBJ1-6; tentatively, D is TRBD1 (5 bases). The ends were cut back, 3 bases at V and 9 bases at J, with 12 bases in the middle. Germline loops: CDR1 SEHNR, CDR2 FQNEAQ (reference sequence). The CDR3 has 14 amino acids. The CDR3 sequence: CASSLGQGISPLHF. The CDR3, as DNA: TGTGCCAGCAGCTTGGGGCAGGGTATTTCACCCCTCCACTTT.

V gene TRBV7-9 combines with J gene TRBJ2-1; weak D call: TRBD1 (5 bases). Trimming took off 6 bases at V and 6 bases at J, with 12 bases between the two ends. Germline V gene data show CDR1 as SEHNR and CDR2 as FQNEAQ (reference sequence). The CDR3 has 13 amino acids. CDR3 region: CASRNQGANEQFF. CDR3 coding DNA: TGTGCCAGCAGAAACCAAGGGGCCAATGAGCAGTTCTTC.

This chain joins TRBV18 and TRBJ1-2; the match to TRBD1 covers 7 bases. This CDR3 is 16 amino acids long. The germline V gene encodes CDR1 KGHSH and CDR2 LQKENI. The junction had 9 bases not matched to a gene; V was cut back by 3 bases and J by 2 bases. CDR3 region: CASSPGLMGQNYGYTF. Written as DNA, the CDR3 is TGTGCCAGCTCACCGGGTTTGATGGGACAGAACTATGGCTACACCTTC.

This chain joins TRBV7-2 and TRBJ2-1; 7 nucleotides line up with TRBD2. Germline assignment: CDR1 SGHTA and CDR2 FQGNSA. With 3 bases clipped from V and 6 bases from J, the junction kept 5 bases outside the gene matches. The CDR3 loop spans 14 amino acids. DNA of the CDR3: TGTGCCAGCAGCTTTTCGTGGACTAGCAATGAGCAGTTCTTC. This encodes CASSFSWTSNEQFF. The full variable domain, completed using reference TRBV7-2 and TRBJ2-1, is GAGVSQSPSNKVTEKGKDVELRCDPISGHTALYWYRQSLGQGLEFLIYFQGNSAPDKSGLPSDRFSAERTGGSVSTLTIQRTQQEDSAVYLCASSFSWTSNEQFFGPGTRLTVL.

J is TRBJ2-5 and V is TRBV5-1, with 7 bases fitting TRBD2. CDR3 length: 17 amino acids. The V and J ends lost 0 bases and 1 base, in that order; junction bases with no gene match: 9. Germline V lookup: CDR1 SGHRS, CDR2 YFSETQ. The DNA of the CDR3 is TGCGCCAGCAGCTTGGGAGGTAGCGGGCGACTCCAAGAGACCCAGTACTTC. It codes for CASSLGGSGRLQETQYF.

The chain carries TRBV28 and TRBJ1-4; TRBD1 might be the D (6 bases). The germline V gene encodes CDR1 MDHEN and CDR2 SYDVKM. CDR3 length: 15 residues. Trimming left V 2 bases short and J 8 bases short, with 15 bases between. The CDR3, as DNA: TGTGCCAGCAGTTTAGGGGGCAGCCGGGTGGAAAAACTGTTTTTT. Translation gives CASSLGGSRVEKLFF. Supplemented by reference TRBV28 and TRBJ1-4, the full variable domain reads DVKVTQSSRYLVKRTGEKVFLECVQDMDHENMFWYRQDPGLGLRLIYFSYDVKMKEKGDIPEGYSVSREKKERFSLILESASTNQTSMYLCASSLGGSRVEKLFFGSGTQLSVL.

The chain combines TRBV28 with TRBJ2-7; TRBD1 might be the D (5 bases). CDR1 and CDR2 from the germline V gene are MDHEN and SYDVKM. The CDR3 has 14 amino acids. V lost 2 bases to trimming and J lost 5 bases, with 13 bases between them. Here the CDR3 reads CASSLMGWGNEQYF. CDR3 nucleotides: TGTGCCAGCAGTTTAATGGGGTGGGGCAACGAGCAGTACTTC.

Of note for this clone: Relative to the germline gene, one junction end is altered; a read error may explain this. This chain links TRBV18 with TRBJ2-7, with 9 nucleotides matching TRBD1. The CDR3 is 15 residues long. CDR1 KGHSH and CDR2 LQKENI come from the germline V gene. CDR3 in amino acids: CASSLLGTGTYEQYF. The CDR3, as DNA: TGTGCCAGTTCACTTTTGGGGACAGGGACATACGAGCAGTACTTC.

The chain is built from TRBV5-1 and TRBJ1-1; the match to TRBD1 covers 7 bases. CDR3 length equals 15 residues. The germline CDR1 and CDR2 sequences are SGHRS and YFSETQ. V lost 4 bases to trimming and J lost 4 bases; unmatched junction nucleotides: 10. The CDR3 DNA follows: TGCGCCAGCAGCGTACGGACAGGCAGGGGCACTGAAGCTTTCTTT. As protein: CASSVRTGRGTEAFF.

V gene TRBV9 combines with J gene TRBJ2-2; TRBD2 aligns across 7 bases. There are 14 residues in the CDR3. The J segment lost 5 bases and the V segment lost 0 bases, leaving 1 base of the junction unmatched. CDR1 and CDR2 (germline): SGDLS, YYNGEE. CDR3 residues: CASSVVGGTGELFF. The CDR3, as DNA: TGTGCCAGCAGCGTAGTCGGGGGGACCGGGGAGCTGTTTTTT.

The chain has TRBV19 and TRBJ2-3, with a weak D call TRBD2 (7 bases). The CDR3 sequence is 15 residues long. Germline V gene data show CDR1 as LNHDA and CDR2 as SQIVND (reference sequence). Deletions cut 4 bases from V and 0 bases from J, with 11 bases between. The CDR3 reads CASSRGGFSTDTQYF. The CDR3 region has the DNA TGTGCCAGTAGTAGGGGGGGCTTTAGCACAGATACGCAGTATTTT.

This chain joins TRBV6-2 or TRBV6-3 and TRBJ1-4; D may be TRBD1 (5 bases). This CDR3 is built from 14 residues. The V and J ends lost 2 bases and 10 bases respectively, with 14 bases between them. The V gene's germline CDR1 is MNHEY and CDR2 SVGEGT. The CDR3 DNA sequence: TGTGCCAGCAGTTACACCCCCGGGGGTGCAAAACTGTTTTTT. This sequence encodes CASSYTPGGAKLFF.

The CDR3 sequence: CASSGSPRTANNEQFF. CDR3 nucleotide sequence: TGTGCCAGTAGTGGGTCCCCCAGGACAGCGAACAATGAGCAGTTCTTC. This rearrangement joins TRBV19 to TRBJ2-1, with a tentative D call TRBD1 (6 bases). CDR1 is LNHDA, CDR2 SQIVND, per germline (reference sequence). The V and J ends lost 5 bases and 5 bases respectively, with 19 bases between them. The CDR3 is made up of 16 amino acids.

The chain carries TRBV5-1 and TRBJ2-7; 12 nucleotides match TRBD1. After removal of 4 bases from V and 0 bases from J, the junction contained 5 bases not matched to a gene. From germline, CDR1 is SGHRS and CDR2 YFSETQ. There are 16 residues in the CDR3. The CDR3 sequence is CASSPGQGALSYEQYF. The CDR3 DNA reads as TGCGCCAGCAGCCCGGGACAGGGGGCGCTCTCCTACGAGCAGTACTTC. Full variable domain (outside the CDR3, taken from reference TRBV5-1 and TRBJ2-7): KAGVTQTPRYLIKTRGQQVTLSCSPISGHRSVSWYQQTPGQGLQFLFEYFSETQRNKGNFPGRFSGRQFSNSRSEMNVSTLELGDSALYLCASSPGQGALSYEQYFGPGTRLTVT.